The 19 T cell receptor beta chains presented below share a single source sample, sequenced in a study of cytomegalovirus exposure and HLA in healthy donors (dated by TCRdb to about 2017). The library was generated by the immunoSEQ multiplex PCR assay. The multiplex PCR relied on a mix of 60 forward primers for TCR Vbeta segments and 13 reverse primers for TCR Jbeta segments. The table comes from immuneACCESS by way of TCRdb, which keeps in-frame sequences with V and J called. Part of the clones is missing from these tables; in studies checked, under half for an unresolved V gene and the rest for unknown reasons. The table for this sample lists about 130,000 clones; over 60% of them were counted only once. The top ten constitute approximately 4.2% of the sample. The sequenced material came from PBMCs. Receptors originate from a male donor in good health and CMV-seropositive.

The rearrangement joins TRBV5-6 to TRBJ2-1; TRBD2 aligns across 8 bases. Per the germline V gene, CDR1 is SGHDT and CDR2 is YYEEEE. V gave up 2 bases and J gave up 7 bases; unmatched junction bases: 8. The CDR3 consists of 15 residues. CDR3 nucleotide sequence: TGTGCCAGCAGCTTCGAACGGGGGGGCTTTAATGAGCAGTTCTTC. Translation: CASSFERGGFNEQFF.

Only one count was recorded for this clone. The chain employs TRBV9 and TRBJ2-7, with D maybe TRBD1 (6 bases). V lost 0 bases, J lost 1 base, and 14 bases lay in between. The CDR3 length is 16 residues. The germline V gene encodes CDR1 SGDLS and CDR2 YYNGEE. The CDR3: CASSVEARGGSYEQYF. The CDR3 DNA sequence: TGTGCCAGCAGCGTAGAGGCCAGGGGCGGATCCTACGAGCAGTACTTC.

This chain links TRBV6-1 with TRBJ1-1, with 8 bases fitting TRBD1. Losses at the gene ends were 4 bases for V and 11 bases for J; bases not matched to a gene: 9. Germline V gives CDR1 MNHNS, CDR2 SASEGT. This CDR3 comprises 13 residues. Here the CDR3 DNA reads TGTGCCAGCAGTGGAAACAGGGGGGTGCGGGCTTTCTTT. Its translation: CASSGNRGVRAFF.

The rearrangement joins TRBV28 to TRBJ2-3; 11 nucleotides agree with TRBD2. The CDR3 length is 16 residues. Trimming cost V 2 bases and J 3 bases; bases outside gene matches: 4. The germline V gene has CDR1 MDHEN and CDR2 SYDVKM. The CDR3 DNA reads TGTGCCAGCAGTTTAGATCTAGCGGGAGGTACAGATACGCAGTATTTT. Protein: CASSLDLAGGTDTQYF.

V usage is TRBV11-2 and J usage is TRBJ2-3; D not certain. Germline V gives CDR1 SGHAT, CDR2 FQNNGV. V lost 4 bases to trimming and J lost 8 bases, with 7 bases between them. The CDR3 length is 11 residues. The CDR3 loop is CASSSGGTQYF. The CDR3 coding sequence is TGTGCCAGCAGCTCTGGCGGTACGCAGTATTTT.

The V call is TRBV28, the J call TRBJ2-7; the D gene is possibly TRBD1 (6 bases). This CDR3 comprises 15 residues. Trimming took 6 bases from V and 0 from J, leaving 15 bases between them. Per germline, CDR1 MDHEN and CDR2 SYDVKM. This CDR3 is CASSHRDTSSYEQYF. The CDR3 coding sequence is TGTGCCAGCAGCCACCGGGACACAAGCTCCTACGAGCAGTACTTC.

The gene calls are TRBV18 and TRBJ1-5, with TRBD1 as a possible D gene (6 bases). Trimming took off 6 bases at V and 2 bases at J, with 17 bases between the two ends. The CDR3 runs 16 residues. Germline CDR1 and CDR2: KGHSH and LQKENI. CDR3 sequence reads: CASSPSQGHGNQPQHF. The CDR3 DNA reads TGTGCCAGCTCGCCTAGCCAGGGGCATGGCAATCAGCCCCAGCATTTT.

The CDR3 loop is CASSTPPIPLHF. The CDR3 coding sequence is TGTGCCAGCAGCACCCCACCTATCCCCCTCCACTTT. The rearrangement joins TRBV28 to TRBJ1-6; D uncertain. The CDR3 consists of 12 residues. Germline CDR1 MDHEN, CDR2 SYDVKM. V lost 6 bases and J lost 13, with 13 bases in between.

V is TRBV4-1 and J is TRBJ2-7; D may be TRBD2 (5 bases). This CDR3 spans 15 amino acids. V lost 0 bases and J lost 7, with 16 bases in between. Looked up from germline, CDR1 is MGHRA and CDR2 is YSYEKL. In DNA, the CDR3 is TGCGCCAGCAGCCAAGATAGACTACCCTTGAGTGAGCAGTACTTC. Protein product: CASSQDRLPLSEQYF.

This chain joins TRBV7-4 and TRBJ1-2; unclear D gene. Germline V CDR1 and CDR2: SGHVT, SQSDAQ. The CDR3 consists of 15 residues. Deletions cut 2 bases from V and 2 bases from J, with 12 bases between. The CDR3 coding sequence is TGTGCCAGCAGCTTAACTTGGGAGGGAAACTATGGCTACACCTTC. Amino acid sequence: CASSLTWEGNYGYTF.

This chain links TRBV2 with TRBJ2-7; tentative D call: TRBD1 (5 bases). CDR3 length: 13 amino acids. Trimming pared 6 bases from V and 6 bases from J, leaving 15 bases between. The germline CDR1 and CDR2 sequences are SNHLY and FYNNEI. CDR3 protein: CASRDTTESEQYF. The CDR3 coding sequence is TGTGCCAGCAGGGACACAACAGAATCCGAGCAGTACTTC.

This clone appeared a single time. The gene calls are TRBV19 and TRBJ2-3, with TRBD2 as a possible D gene (5 bases). The V end lost 5 bases, the J end lost 2 bases, and 17 bases lay between the germline ends. The germline CDR1 and CDR2 sequences are LNHDA and SQIVND (reference sequence). The CDR3 sequence is 16 residues long. The CDR3 loop is CASSLGLARTTDTQYF. Here the CDR3 DNA reads TGTGCCAGTAGTTTGGGCCTAGCACGTACCACAGATACGCAGTATTTT.

The rearrangement joins TRBV28 to TRBJ1-5, with TRBD1 as a possible D gene (5 bases). The CDR3 extends over 15 amino acids. The germline V and J ends were trimmed by 1 base and 3 bases, with 10 bases remaining between them. Germline values: CDR1 MDHEN, CDR2 SYDVKM. As DNA, the CDR3 is TGTGCCAGCAGTTTATTTAGGGGCCCCAATCAGCCCCAGCATTTT. Its protein is CASSLFRGPNQPQHF.

This chain uses TRBV15 with TRBJ2-1; D perhaps matches TRBD2 (6 bases). V was clipped by 0 bases and J by 9 bases, with 15 bases between them. CDR1 and CDR2 (germline): LNHNV, YYDKDF (reference sequence). The CDR3 is 15 residues long. CDR3 DNA sequence: TGTGCCACCAGCAGAGAGAGGAGTGGAGCGGGTGAGCAGTTCTTC. Protein: CATSRERSGAGEQFF.

This chain joins TRBV15 and TRBJ2-7; 7 bases are shared with TRBD1. Germline CDR1 and CDR2: LNHNV and YYDKDF (reference sequence). The CDR3 consists of 14 residues. Trimming cost V 6 bases and J 7 bases; bases outside gene matches: 12. CDR3 nucleotide sequence: TGTGCCACCAGGTCTCGACAGGGCACGGGGGAGCAGTACTTC. Protein sequence: CATRSRQGTGEQYF. Full variable domain (remainder filled in from reference TRBV15 and TRBJ2-7): DAMVIQNPRYQVTQFGKPVTLSCSQTLNHNVMYWYQQKSSQAPKLLFHYYDKDFNNEADTPDNFQSRRPNTSFCFLDIRSPGLGDTAMYLCATRSRQGTGEQYFGPGTRLTVT.

This clone was found once. The chain recombines TRBV2 with TRBJ2-3; D perhaps matches TRBD1 (6 bases). This CDR3 comprises 15 residues. Trimming removed 1 base from V and 3 bases from J, with 11 bases in between. Germline values: CDR1 SNHLY, CDR2 FYNNEI. CDR3 sequence reads: CASSEVRGGTDTQYF. The CDR3 nucleotides read TGTGCCAGCAGTGAAGTCAGGGGTGGAACAGATACGCAGTATTTT.

This chain connects TRBV9 to TRBJ2-3; D perhaps matches TRBD2 (6 bases). The CDR3 has 15 amino acids. Trimming stripped 3 bases from V and 5 bases from J, with 16 bases between. Germline values: CDR1 SGDLS, CDR2 YYNGEE. The CDR3 is CASSAGVGSRDTQYF. The DNA of the CDR3 is TGTGCCAGCAGCGCGGGGGTGGGGAGTAGAGATACGCAGTATTTT. Based on the CDR3 plus reference TRBV9 and TRBJ2-3, the full variable domain is DSGVTQTPKHLITATGQRVTLRCSPRSGDLSVYWYQQSLDQGLQFLIQYYNGEERAKGNILERFSAQQFPDLHSELNLSSLELGDSALYFCASSAGVGSRDTQYFGPGTRLTVL.

V and J are TRBV4-2 and TRBJ2-7, with TRBD1 matching over 7 bases. V lost 0 bases, J lost 3 bases, and 5 bases stayed unmatched. Per germline, CDR1 LGHNA and CDR2 YNFKEQ. The CDR3 runs 15 residues. CDR3 coding DNA: TGTGCCAGCAGCCAAGATCCCGACAGGGTCTACGAGCAGTACTTC. It specifies CASSQDPDRVYEQYF.

The chain links TRBV5-1 to TRBJ2-2, with 8 bases that match TRBD2. The CDR3 length is 16 residues. The V and J ends lost 0 bases and 4 bases, in that order; junction bases with no gene match: 5. From germline, CDR1 is SGHRS and CDR2 YFSETQ. The CDR3 spells CASSLGQRGPTGELFF. The CDR3, as DNA: TGCGCCAGCAGCTTGGGTCAGCGGGGGCCCACCGGGGAGCTGTTTTTT.